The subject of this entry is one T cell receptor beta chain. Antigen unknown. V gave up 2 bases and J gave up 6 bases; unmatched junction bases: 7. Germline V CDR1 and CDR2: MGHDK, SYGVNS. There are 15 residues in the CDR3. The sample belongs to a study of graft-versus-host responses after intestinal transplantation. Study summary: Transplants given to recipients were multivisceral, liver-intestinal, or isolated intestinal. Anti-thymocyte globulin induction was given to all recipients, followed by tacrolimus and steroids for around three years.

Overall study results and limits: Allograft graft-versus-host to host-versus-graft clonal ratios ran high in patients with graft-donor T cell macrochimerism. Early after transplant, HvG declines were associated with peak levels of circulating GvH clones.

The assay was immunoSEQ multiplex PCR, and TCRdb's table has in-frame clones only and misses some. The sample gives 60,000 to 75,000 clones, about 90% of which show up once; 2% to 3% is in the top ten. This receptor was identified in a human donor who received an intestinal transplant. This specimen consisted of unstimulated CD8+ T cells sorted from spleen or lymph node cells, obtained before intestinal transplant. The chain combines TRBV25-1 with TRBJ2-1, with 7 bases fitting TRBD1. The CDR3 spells CASSEGGQGVNEQFF. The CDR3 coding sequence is TGTGCCAGCAGTGAAGGGGGTCAGGGGGTCAATGAGCAGTTCTTC.